One sample yielded the 12 T cell receptor beta chains listed below, sequenced in a study of blood T cell repertoires in COVID-19 (dated by TCRdb to 2018 to 2021). Library prep was done by the immunoSEQ multiplex PCR assay. Not all clones reach the TCRdb copy of this immuneACCESS table, which keeps in-frame sequences only. Checked studies attribute under half of the gap to unresolved V genes and leave the rest unexplained. Across this sample there are around 400,000 clones, with roughly 89% seen only once. The ten largest account for 1.7% of the sample. Material: PBMCs or T cells enriched from blood (not recorded which). All receptors come from a woman between 25 and 40 years old who had recovered from COVID-19.

This sequence joins TRBV9 and TRBJ1-2, with unresolved D. The V gene lost 2 bases and the J gene lost 8 bases, with 10 bases spanning the gap. Germline CDR1 reads SGDLS; CDR2 reads YYNGEE. The CDR3 loop spans 12 amino acids. The CDR3 nucleotides read TGTGCCAGCAGCGTGGGAGAGTGGGGCTACACCTTC. The encoded protein is CASSVGEWGYTF.

The chain couples TRBV4-1 to TRBJ2-1; 9 positions agree with TRBD1. The ends lost 2 bases at V and 9 bases at J; junction bases unmatched: 14. CDR1 and CDR2 (germline): MGHRA, YSYEKL. The CDR3 consists of 17 residues. The CDR3 bases are TGCGCCAGCAGCCAATCCCCAGACAGGGGGTTGGTGGGTGAGCAGTTCTTC. Translation gives CASSQSPDRGLVGEQFF.

The rearrangement joins TRBV30 to TRBJ2-3; 7 nucleotides line up with TRBD1. This CDR3 is 12 amino acids long. Germline CDR1 is GTSNPN and CDR2 is SVGIG (reference sequence). The junction had 6 bases not matched to a gene; V was cut back by 8 bases and J by 4 bases. The CDR3 loop is CARRDSSDTQYF. CDR3 in DNA: TGTGCCCGCCGGGACAGCTCAGATACGCAGTATTTT.

The chain couples TRBV6-5 to TRBJ1-2, with D possibly being TRBD1 (5 bases). The CDR3 length is 14 residues. Deletions cut 1 base from V and 8 bases from J, with 14 bases between. Looked up from germline, CDR1 is MNHEY and CDR2 is SVGAGI. The CDR3 DNA follows: TGTGCCAGCAGTTACTTTACAGGCGCCGAGGGCTACACCTTC. It is translated as CASSYFTGAEGYTF.

The chain combines TRBV24-1 with TRBJ2-3; 12 nucleotides match TRBD2. V shed 5 bases, J shed 10 bases, and the junction held 6 bases outside the gene matches. The CDR3 runs 14 residues. Per germline, CDR1 KGHDR and CDR2 SFDVKD. This CDR3 reads CATSARTSGNPQYF. CDR3 bases: TGTGCCACCAGTGCTAGGACTAGCGGGAACCCGCAGTATTTT.

This clone showed up just once. The chain combines TRBV18 with TRBJ2-1; 8 nucleotides align to TRBD1. J lost 4 bases, V lost 8 bases, and 4 bases had no gene match. CDR3 size: 13 residues. In germline, CDR1 is KGHSH, CDR2 LQKENI. CDR3 bases: TGTGCCAGCGCGACAGGGGAATACAATGAGCAGTTCTTC. Its translation is CASATGEYNEQFF.

V usage is TRBV30 and J usage is TRBJ2-2; 8 nucleotides match TRBD1. The CDR3 is made up of 13 amino acids. The trim removed 5 bases at V and 6 bases at J, leaving 5 bases unmatched. The germline gives CDR1 GTSNPN, CDR2 SVGIG (reference sequence). The CDR3 bases are TGTGCCTGGGACAGGGGCAACGCCGGGGAGCTGTTTTTT. Protein: CAWDRGNAGELFF.

The chain has TRBV27 and TRBJ1-1; the match to TRBD1 covers 7 bases. The trim removed 5 bases at V and 9 bases at J, leaving 9 bases unmatched. The CDR3 is 13 amino acids. Per germline, CDR1 MNHEY and CDR2 SMNVEV (reference sequence). The DNA of the CDR3 is TGTGCCAGCAGTGCCCCGGGACAGAGAAAAGCTTTCTTT. It is translated as CASSAPGQRKAFF.

The chain is built from TRBV29-1 and TRBJ2-7, with 8 bases lining up with TRBD1. V lost 7 bases and J lost 7; bases outside the gene matches: 12. The CDR3 loop spans 13 amino acids. The germline gives CDR1 SQVTM, CDR2 ANQGSEA. Written as DNA, the CDR3 is TGCAGCGCGCGAGGACAGGGAGTAGGGGAGCAGTACTTC. Translation gives CSARGQGVGEQYF.

V gene TRBV6-2 or TRBV6-3 combines with J gene TRBJ1-3; TRBD1 matches 10 bases. Germline assignment: CDR1 MNHEY and CDR2 SVGEGT. The CDR3 totals 15 residues. J gave up 3 bases and V 6 bases, and 5 bases lay outside the gene matches. CDR3 loop: CASSRGQGIGNTIYF. DNA for the CDR3: TGTGCCAGCAGCCGGGGACAGGGGATTGGAAACACCATATATTTT.

The chain employs TRBV5-4 and TRBJ2-3; a possible D gene is TRBD2 (5 bases). Germline V gene lookup returns CDR1 SGHNT and CDR2 YYREEE (reference sequence). There are 15 residues in the CDR3. Trimming stripped 4 bases from V and 4 bases from J, with 16 bases between. CDR3: CASSRSATGSDTQYF. The DNA of the CDR3 is TGTGCCAGCAGCCGTAGCGCAACGGGGTCAGATACGCAGTATTTT.

The rearrangement links TRBV29-1 to TRBJ1-2; 8 positions agree with TRBD1. In germline, CDR1 is SQVTM, CDR2 ANQGSEA. The CDR3 is made up of 14 amino acids. V was clipped by 6 bases and J by 7 bases; unmatched bases: 13. The CDR3 nucleotides are TGCAGCGTCCACTCCGGTCAGGGGGCCAGTGGCTACACCTTC. It specifies CSVHSGQGASGYTF.